These 5 T cell receptor beta chains originate from one sample sequenced in a study of blood T cell repertoires in COVID-19 (dated by TCRdb to about 2020). Library method: the immunoSEQ multiplex PCR assay. TCRdb took this table from immuneACCESS and kept in-frame rearrangements with V and J called. Such tables lack part of the clones; where checked against another copy, unresolved V genes explain under half of the gap, and the rest is unexplained. This sample lists 120,000 to 150,000 clones; 76% were detected once. Around 4% of the sample comes from the top ten. The sample was peripheral blood. The receptors were gathered from a man aged 60 to 69 with acute or convalescent COVID-19.

Of note for this clone: A junction boundary mismatches the germline segment, possibly from a read error. The J gene is TRBJ2-1, the V gene TRBV27; TRBD2 matches 7 bases. CDR1 and CDR2 (germline): MNHEY, SMNVEV (reference sequence). This CDR3 contains 14 residues. DNA for the CDR3: TGTGCCAGCGTCCCAGGGACTACCTACCATGAGCAGTTCTTC. This gives the protein CASVPGTTYHEQFF.

The chain employs TRBV30 and TRBJ1-1; possibly TRBD1 for D (5 bases). This CDR3 is 14 amino acids long. V lost 2 bases, J lost 7 bases, and 17 bases lay in between. Germline V gene lookup returns CDR1 GTSNPN and CDR2 SVGIG (reference sequence). CDR3 bases: TGTGCCTGGAGTCCCATGGCGGGGCCCTATGAAGCTTTCTTT. Protein sequence: CAWSPMAGPYEAFF.

The chain recombines TRBV29-1 with TRBJ2-3; D gene uncertain. There are 12 residues in the CDR3. The germline V and J ends were trimmed by 7 bases and 2 bases, with 10 bases remaining between them. Germline V lookup: CDR1 SQVTM, CDR2 ANQGSEA. CDR3 residues: CSAEFFTDTQYF. In DNA form, the CDR3 reads TGCAGCGCCGAGTTCTTCACAGATACGCAGTATTTT.

The chain carries TRBV19 and TRBJ2-7, with D possibly being TRBD2 (6 bases). This CDR3 is built from 13 residues. Deletions cut 5 bases from V and 5 bases from J, with 13 bases between. Germline V lookup: CDR1 LNHDA, CDR2 SQIVND (reference sequence). CDR3: CASSFGTEDEQYF. CDR3 nucleotide sequence: TGTGCCAGTAGTTTCGGGACTGAAGACGAGCAGTACTTC.

The chain combines TRBV6-5 with TRBJ1-5; the match to TRBD1 covers 8 bases. The germline V gene has CDR1 MNHEY and CDR2 SVGAGI. With V trimmed by 5 bases and J by 0 bases, 3 bases remained unmatched. The CDR3 length is 15 residues. The CDR3 protein is CASSRTGSSNQPQHF. In nucleotides, the CDR3 is TGTGCCAGCAGTCGGACAGGGAGTAGCAATCAGCCCCAGCATTTT.